The entry below describes one T cell receptor (beta chain). Its antigen is not identified. The donors comprised healthy bone marrow donors. The germline CDR1 and CDR2 sequences are SGHTA and FQGNSA. CDR3 length: 15 amino acids. Trimming cost V 1 base and J 1 base, with 9 bases left between them. PCR was performed using 60 Vbeta and 13 Jbeta primers. Assay used: immunoSEQ multiplex PCR; TCRdb lists only in-frame clones, some missing. Among 200,000 to 300,000 clones listed, almost 85% were seen once. These data originate in a study of cytomegalovirus exposure and HLA in healthy donors. The study's findings and limits: CMV serostatus stood as the only immune exposure information on hand. A later analysis appeared to link common viral pathogens to several of the most significant clusters. An analysis was carried out later, and it reportedly showed fewer N-insertions in an Asian-associated ancestry cluster than the approximately 710-donor mean.

V usage is TRBV7-2 and J usage is TRBJ2-3; no definite D call. This clonotype originated in a woman aged 40-49 years in good health and CMV-seropositive. Sequencing was done on a sample of PBMCs. The CDR3 region is CASSLEALGTDTQYF. CDR3 in DNA: TGTGCCAGCAGCTTAGAAGCGCTAGGCACAGATACGCAGTATTTT.